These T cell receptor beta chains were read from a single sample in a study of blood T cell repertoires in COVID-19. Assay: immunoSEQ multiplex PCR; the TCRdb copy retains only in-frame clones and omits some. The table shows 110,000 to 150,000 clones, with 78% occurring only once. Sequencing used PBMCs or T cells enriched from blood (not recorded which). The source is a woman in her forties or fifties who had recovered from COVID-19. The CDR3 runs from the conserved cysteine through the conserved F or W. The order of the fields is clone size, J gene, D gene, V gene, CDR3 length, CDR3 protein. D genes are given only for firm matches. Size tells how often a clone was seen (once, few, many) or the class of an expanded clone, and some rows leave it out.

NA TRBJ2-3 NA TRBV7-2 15 CASSLLGADSDTQYF
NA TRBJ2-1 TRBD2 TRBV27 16 CASSRTSGGPYNEQFF
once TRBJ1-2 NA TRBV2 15 CASSEEGGQGYGYTF
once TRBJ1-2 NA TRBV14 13 CASSPGKDYGYTF
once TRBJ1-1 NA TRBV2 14 CASSDLGPYTEAFF
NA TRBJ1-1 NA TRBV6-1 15 CASSEPGKGNTEAFF
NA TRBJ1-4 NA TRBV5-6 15 CASSLGTGFREKLFF
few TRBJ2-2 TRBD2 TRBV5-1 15 CASSITSGETGELFF
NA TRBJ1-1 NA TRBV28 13 CASSLPQVTEAFF
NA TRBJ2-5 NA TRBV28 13 CASSPGSKETQYF